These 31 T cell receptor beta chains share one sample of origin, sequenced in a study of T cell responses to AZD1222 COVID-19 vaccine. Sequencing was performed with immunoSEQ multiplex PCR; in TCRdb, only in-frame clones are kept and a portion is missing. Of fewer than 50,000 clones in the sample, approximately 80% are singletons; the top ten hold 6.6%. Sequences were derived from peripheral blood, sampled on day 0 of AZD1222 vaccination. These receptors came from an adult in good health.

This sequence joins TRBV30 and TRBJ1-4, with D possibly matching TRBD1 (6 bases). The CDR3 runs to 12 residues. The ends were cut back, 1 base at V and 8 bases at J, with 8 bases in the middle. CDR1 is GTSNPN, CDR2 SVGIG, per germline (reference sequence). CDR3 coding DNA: TGTGCCTGGAGTGCCGGGGGCGAAAAACTGTTTTTT. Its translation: CAWSAGGEKLFF.

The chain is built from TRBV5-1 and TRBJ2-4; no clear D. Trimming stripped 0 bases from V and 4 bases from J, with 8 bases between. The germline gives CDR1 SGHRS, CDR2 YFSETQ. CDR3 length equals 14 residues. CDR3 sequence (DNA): TGCGCCAGCAGCTTGGCACCAGAAAAAAACATTCAGTACTTC. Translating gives CASSLAPEKNIQYF.

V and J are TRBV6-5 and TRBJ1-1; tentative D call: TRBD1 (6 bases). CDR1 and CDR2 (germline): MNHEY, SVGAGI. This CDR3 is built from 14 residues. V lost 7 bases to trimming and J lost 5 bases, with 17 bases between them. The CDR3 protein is CASISSGAGTEAFF. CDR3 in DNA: TGTGCCAGCATTAGCTCGGGGGCCGGGACTGAAGCTTTCTTT.

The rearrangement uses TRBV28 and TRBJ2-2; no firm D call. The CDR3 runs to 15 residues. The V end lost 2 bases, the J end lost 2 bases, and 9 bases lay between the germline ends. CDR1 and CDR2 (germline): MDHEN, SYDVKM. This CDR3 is CASSLSGGNTGELFF. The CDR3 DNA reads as TGTGCCAGCAGTTTAAGTGGCGGTAACACCGGGGAGCTGTTTTTT.

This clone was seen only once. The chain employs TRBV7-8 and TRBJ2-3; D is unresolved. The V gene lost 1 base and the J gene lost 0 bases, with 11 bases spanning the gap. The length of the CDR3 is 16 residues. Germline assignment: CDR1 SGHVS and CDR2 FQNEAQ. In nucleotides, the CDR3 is TGTGCCAGCAGCTTAGGTTTTGGGGAAAGCACAGATACGCAGTATTTT. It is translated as CASSLGFGESTDTQYF. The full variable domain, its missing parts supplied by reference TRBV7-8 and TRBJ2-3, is GAGVSQSPRYKVAKRGQDVALRCDPISGHVSLFWYQQALGQGPEFLTYFQNEAQLDKSGLPSDRFFAERPEGSVSTLKIQRTQQEDSAVYLCASSLGFGESTDTQYFGPGTRLTVL.

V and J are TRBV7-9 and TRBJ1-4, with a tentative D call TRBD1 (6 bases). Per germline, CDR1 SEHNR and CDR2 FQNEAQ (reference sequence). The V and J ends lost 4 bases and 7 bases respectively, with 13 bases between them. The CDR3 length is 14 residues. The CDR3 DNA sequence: TGTGCCAGCAGCTCCGTAGACAGGTTTGAAAAACTGTTTTTT. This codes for CASSSVDRFEKLFF.

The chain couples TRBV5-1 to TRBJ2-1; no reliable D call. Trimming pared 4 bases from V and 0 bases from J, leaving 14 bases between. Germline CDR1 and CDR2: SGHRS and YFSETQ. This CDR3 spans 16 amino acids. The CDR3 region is CASSPQTSSSYNEQFF. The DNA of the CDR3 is TGCGCCAGCAGCCCGCAAACTTCGAGCTCCTACAATGAGCAGTTCTTC.

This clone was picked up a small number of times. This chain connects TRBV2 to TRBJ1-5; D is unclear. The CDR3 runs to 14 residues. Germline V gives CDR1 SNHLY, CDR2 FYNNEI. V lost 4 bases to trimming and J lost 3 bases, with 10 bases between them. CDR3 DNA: TGTGCCAGCAGTGTAACTGCGAACAATCAGCCCCAGCATTTT. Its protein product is CASSVTANNQPQHF.

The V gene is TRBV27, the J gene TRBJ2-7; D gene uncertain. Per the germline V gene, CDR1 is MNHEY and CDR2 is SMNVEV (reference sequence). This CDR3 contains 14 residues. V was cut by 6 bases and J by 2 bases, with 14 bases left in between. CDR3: CASSRDLDAYEQYF. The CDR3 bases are TGTGCCAGCAGCCGAGATTTGGACGCCTACGAGCAGTACTTC.

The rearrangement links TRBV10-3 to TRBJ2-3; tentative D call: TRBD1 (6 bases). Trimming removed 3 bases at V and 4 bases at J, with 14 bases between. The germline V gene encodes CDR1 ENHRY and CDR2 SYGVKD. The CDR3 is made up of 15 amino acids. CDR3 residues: CAISEISWGPDTQYF. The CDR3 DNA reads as TGTGCCATCAGTGAAATCTCGTGGGGGCCAGATACGCAGTATTTT.

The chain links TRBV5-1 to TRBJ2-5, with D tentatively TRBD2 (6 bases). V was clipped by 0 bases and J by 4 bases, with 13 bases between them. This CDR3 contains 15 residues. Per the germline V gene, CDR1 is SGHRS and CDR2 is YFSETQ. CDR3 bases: TGCGCCAGCAGCTTGGCTCCCGGGGGTACAGAGACCCAGTACTTC. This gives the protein CASSLAPGGTETQYF.

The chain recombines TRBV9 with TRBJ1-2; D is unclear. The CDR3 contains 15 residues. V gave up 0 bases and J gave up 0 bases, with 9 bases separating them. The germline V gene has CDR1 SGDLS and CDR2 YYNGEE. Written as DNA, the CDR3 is TGTGCCAGCAGCGTAGACCCTCATGCTAACTATGGCTACACCTTC. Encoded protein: CASSVDPHANYGYTF. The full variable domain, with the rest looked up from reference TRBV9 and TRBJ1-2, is DSGVTQTPKHLITATGQRVTLRCSPRSGDLSVYWYQQSLDQGLQFLIQYYNGEERAKGNILERFSAQQFPDLHSELNLSSLELGDSALYFCASSVDPHANYGYTFGSGTRLTVV.

The CDR3 region has the DNA TGCAGCGGGGTTGGGGGTGAAGCTTTCTTT. As protein: CSGVGGEAFF. The chain joins TRBV29-1 to TRBJ1-1; D is perhaps TRBD1 (5 bases). This CDR3 contains 10 residues. The V gene's germline CDR1 is SQVTM and CDR2 ANQGSEA. Trimming took off 7 bases at V and 7 bases at J, with 10 bases between the two ends.

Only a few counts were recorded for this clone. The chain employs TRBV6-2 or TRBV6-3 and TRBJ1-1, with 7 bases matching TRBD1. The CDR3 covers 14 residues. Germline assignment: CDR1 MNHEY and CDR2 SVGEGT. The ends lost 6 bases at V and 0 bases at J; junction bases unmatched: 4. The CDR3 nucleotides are TGTGCCAGCAGCAGGGGGGGATTGAACACTGAAGCTTTCTTT. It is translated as CASSRGGLNTEAFF.

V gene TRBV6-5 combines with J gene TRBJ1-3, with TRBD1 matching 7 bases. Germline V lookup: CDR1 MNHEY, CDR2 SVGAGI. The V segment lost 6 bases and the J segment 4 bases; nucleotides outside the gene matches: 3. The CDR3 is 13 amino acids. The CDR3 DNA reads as TGTGCCAGCAGCAGGGGGACAGGAAACACCATATATTTT. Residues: CASSRGTGNTIYF.

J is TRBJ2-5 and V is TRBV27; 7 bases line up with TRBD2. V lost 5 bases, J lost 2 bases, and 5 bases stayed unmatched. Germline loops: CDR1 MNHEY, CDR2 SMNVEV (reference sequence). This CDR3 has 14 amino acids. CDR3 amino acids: CASSRRGSQETQYF. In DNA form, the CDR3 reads TGTGCCAGCAGTAGGCGGGGGTCACAAGAGACCCAGTACTTC.

CDR3 nucleotides: TGTGCCAGCAGTTTAGGGACTAGCGGGGAGGATGAGCAGTTCTTC. Encoded protein: CASSLGTSGEDEQFF. V is TRBV6-5 and J is TRBJ2-1; 13 nucleotides align to TRBD2. Germline V CDR1 and CDR2: MNHEY, SVGAGI. The CDR3 covers 15 residues. Unmatched junction bases numbered 5, after V lost 4 bases and J lost 8 bases.

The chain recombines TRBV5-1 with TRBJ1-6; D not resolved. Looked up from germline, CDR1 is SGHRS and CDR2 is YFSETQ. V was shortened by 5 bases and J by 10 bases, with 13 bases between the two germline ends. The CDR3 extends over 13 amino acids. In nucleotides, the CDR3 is TGCGCCAGCAGTGACATTCTTGGGTCACCCCTCCACTTT. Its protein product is CASSDILGSPLHF.

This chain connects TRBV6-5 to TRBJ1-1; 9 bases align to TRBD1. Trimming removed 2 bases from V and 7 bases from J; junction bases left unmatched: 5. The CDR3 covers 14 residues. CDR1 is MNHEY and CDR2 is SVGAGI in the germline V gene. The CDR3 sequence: CASSYPGQGYEAFF. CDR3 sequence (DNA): TGTGCCAGCAGTTACCCCGGACAGGGGTATGAAGCTTTCTTT.

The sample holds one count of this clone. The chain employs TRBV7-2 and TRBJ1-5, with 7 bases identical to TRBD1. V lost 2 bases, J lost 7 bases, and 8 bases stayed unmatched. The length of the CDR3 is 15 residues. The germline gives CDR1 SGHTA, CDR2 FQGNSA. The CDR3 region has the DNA TGTGCCAGCAGCTTAAGGGAAGGGGGCGGGCAGCCCCAGCATTTT. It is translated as CASSLREGGGQPQHF.

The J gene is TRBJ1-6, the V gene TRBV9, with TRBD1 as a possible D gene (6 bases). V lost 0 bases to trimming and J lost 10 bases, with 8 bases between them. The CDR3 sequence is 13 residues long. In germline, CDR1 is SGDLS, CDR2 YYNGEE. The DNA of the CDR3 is TGTGCCAGCAGCGTAGGCAGGGGCTCACCCCTCCACTTT. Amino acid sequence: CASSVGRGSPLHF.

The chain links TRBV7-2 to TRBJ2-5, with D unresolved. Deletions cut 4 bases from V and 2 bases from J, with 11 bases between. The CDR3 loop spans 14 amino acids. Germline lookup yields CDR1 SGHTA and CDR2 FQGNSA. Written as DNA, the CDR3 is TGTGCCAGCAGCTCTATAGTTCTACAAGAGACCCAGTACTTC. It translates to CASSSIVLQETQYF. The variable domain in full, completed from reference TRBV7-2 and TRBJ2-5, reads GAGVSQSPSNKVTEKGKDVELRCDPISGHTALYWYRQSLGQGLEFLIYFQGNSAPDKSGLPSDRFSAERTGGSVSTLTIQRTQQEDSAVYLCASSSIVLQETQYFGPGTRLLVL.

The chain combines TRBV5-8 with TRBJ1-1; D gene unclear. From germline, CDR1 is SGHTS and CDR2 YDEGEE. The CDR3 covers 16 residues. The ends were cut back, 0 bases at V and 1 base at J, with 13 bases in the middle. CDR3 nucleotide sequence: TGTGCCAGCAGCTTGGAGTTGGGATTTACGAACACTGAAGCTTTCTTT. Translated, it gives CASSLELGFTNTEAFF.

In DNA form, the CDR3 reads TGTGCCAGTAGTAAGACTAGCGGGAGTGGCGAGCAGTTCTTC. It codes for CASSKTSGSGEQFF. The chain couples TRBV19 to TRBJ2-1, with 12 bases identical to TRBD2. After removal of 4 bases from V and 10 bases from J, the junction contained 5 bases not matched to a gene. There are 14 residues in the CDR3. In germline, CDR1 is LNHDA, CDR2 SQIVND (reference sequence).

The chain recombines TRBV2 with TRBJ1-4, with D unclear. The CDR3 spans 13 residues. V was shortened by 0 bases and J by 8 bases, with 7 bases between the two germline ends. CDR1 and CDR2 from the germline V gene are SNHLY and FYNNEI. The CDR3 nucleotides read TGTGCCAGCAGTGAAGCCCGGAGGGAAAAACTGTTTTTT. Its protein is CASSEARREKLFF.

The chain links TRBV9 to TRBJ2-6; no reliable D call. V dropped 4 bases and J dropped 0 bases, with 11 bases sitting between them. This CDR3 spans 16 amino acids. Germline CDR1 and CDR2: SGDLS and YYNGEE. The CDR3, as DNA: TGTGCCAGCAGCTCAAGGAACCCCTCTGGGGCCAACGTCCTGACTTTC. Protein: CASSSRNPSGANVLTF.

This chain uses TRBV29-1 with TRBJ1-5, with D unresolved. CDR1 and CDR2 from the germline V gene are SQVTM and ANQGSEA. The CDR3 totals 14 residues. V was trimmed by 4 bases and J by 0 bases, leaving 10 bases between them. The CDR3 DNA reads TGCAGCGTTGTTTTCACTAATAGCAATCAGCCCCAGCATTTT. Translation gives CSVVFTNSNQPQHF.

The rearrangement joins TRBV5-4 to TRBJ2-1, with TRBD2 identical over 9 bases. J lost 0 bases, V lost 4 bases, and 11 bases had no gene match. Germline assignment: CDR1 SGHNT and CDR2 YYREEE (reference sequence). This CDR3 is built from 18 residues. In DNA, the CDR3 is TGTGCCAGCAGCAGGGGGCTTGGCGGGAGGGCCTCCTACAATGAGCAGTTCTTC. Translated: CASSRGLGGRASYNEQFF.

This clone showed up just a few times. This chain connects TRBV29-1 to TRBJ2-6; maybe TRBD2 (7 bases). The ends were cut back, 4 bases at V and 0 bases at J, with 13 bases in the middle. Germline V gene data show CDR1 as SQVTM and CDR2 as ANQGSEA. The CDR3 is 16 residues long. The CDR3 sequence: CSVGGGQSSGANVLTF. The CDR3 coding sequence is TGCAGCGTTGGCGGGGGCCAAAGCTCTGGGGCCAACGTCCTGACTTTC.

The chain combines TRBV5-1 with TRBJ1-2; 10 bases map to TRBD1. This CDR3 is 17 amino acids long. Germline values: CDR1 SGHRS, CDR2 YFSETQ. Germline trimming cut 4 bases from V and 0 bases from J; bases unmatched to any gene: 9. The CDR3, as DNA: TGCGCCAGCAGCCTGGGTGCGGGGACAGGGGCTAACTATGGCTACACCTTC. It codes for CASSLGAGTGANYGYTF.

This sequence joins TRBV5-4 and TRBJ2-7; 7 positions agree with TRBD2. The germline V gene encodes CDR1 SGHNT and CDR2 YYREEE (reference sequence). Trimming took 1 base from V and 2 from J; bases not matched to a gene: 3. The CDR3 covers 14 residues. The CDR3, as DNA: TGTGCCAGCAGCTTGTGGGGAGGGCCCTACGAGCAGTACGTC. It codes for CASSLWGGPYEQYV.